Listed below are T cell receptor beta chains from one sample, sequenced in a study of technical replicates of blood from several donors. Assay used: immunoSEQ multiplex PCR; TCRdb lists only in-frame clones, some missing. This repertoire shows 65,000 to 85,000 clones, 95% to 97% found once; its top ten account for about 0.2%. The sequencing input was T cells isolated from PBMCs. The receptor source for this set is a human donor in good health. CDR3s include the opening cysteine and the closing phenylalanine or tryptophan. The D gene is left open where the match is weak. Some rows have no size entry. The others give once, few or many, or a class for an expanded clone.

CDR3 protein | CDR3 DNA | D gene | J gene | clone size | V gene
CASSLLSPPGGRPARAEAFF | TGTGCCAGTAGTCTCCTCTCCCCACCAGGGGGAAGGCCGGCGCGCGCTGAAGCTTTCTTT | TRBD1 | TRBJ1-1 | . | TRBV19
CASSLQGAPTGELFF | TGTGCCAGCAGTCTACAGGGGGCGCCCACCGGGGAGCTGTTTTTT | TRBD1 | TRBJ2-2 | . | TRBV2
CASSLGADTQYF | TGTGCCAGCAGCTTAGGAGCAGATACGCAGTATTTT | . | TRBJ2-3 | . | TRBV11-3
CASSLAAGGTTGGEQFF | TGTGCCAGCAGCTTGGCCGCGGGAGGGACTACGGGAGGTGAGCAGTTCTTC | TRBD2 | TRBJ2-1 | . | TRBV5-4
CASSLSRTMSGRGKYGDTEAFF | TGCGCCAGCAGCTTGTCTAGGACCATGTCGGGGAGGGGGAAATATGGGGACACTGAAGCTTTCTTT | . | TRBJ1-1 | . | TRBV5-1
CASSFPSLGLADNEQFF | TGTGCCAGCAGTTTCCCCTCGTTAGGGCTAGCGGACAATGAGCAGTTCTTC | TRBD2 | TRBJ2-1 | . | TRBV28
CASSKQGAVETQYF | TGTGCCAGCAGCAAGCAGGGGGCTGTGGAGACCCAGTACTTC | TRBD1 | TRBJ2-5 | . | TRBV7-2
CASSPGGEQYF | TGCGCCAGCAGTCCAGGGGGGGAGCAGTACTTC | . | TRBJ2-7 | . | TRBV10-1
CASTGSNQPQHF | TGTGCCAGCACGGGGAGCAATCAGCCCCAGCATTTT | . | TRBJ1-5 | once | TRBV2
CASSLYPPASGSYNEQFF | TGTGCCAGCAGTTTATACCCTCCCGCTAGCGGGAGCTACAATGAGCAGTTCTTC | TRBD2 | TRBJ2-1 | . | TRBV27
CASSPLAGGYNEQFF | TGTGCCAGCAGTCCGTTAGCGGGGGGGTACAATGAGCAGTTCTTC | TRBD2 | TRBJ2-1 | . | TRBV6-5
CASSRRTVRQGEPESWHMNTEAFF | TGTGCCAGCAGCCGAAGGACCGTACGACAGGGTGAACCCGAATCGTGGCACATGAACACTGAAGCTTTCTTT | TRBD1 | TRBJ1-1 | . | TRBV4-2
CASSLTSGGETQYF | TGTGCTAGCAGCTTGACTAGCGGGGGTGAGACCCAGTACTTC | TRBD2 | TRBJ2-5 | . | TRBV7-7
CASSSSRGPYYGYTF | TGTGCCAGCAGCTCGTCCAGGGGGCCTTACTATGGCTACACCTTC | TRBD1 | TRBJ1-2 | . | TRBV7-9
CASSFSPGLAYEQYF | TGTGCCAGCAGCTTCAGCCCCGGACTAGCCTACGAGCAGTACTTC | TRBD2 | TRBJ2-7 | . | TRBV7-8
CASILGSGTGAHEQFF | TGCGCCAGCATTTTAGGGTCCGGGACAGGGGCGCACGAGCAGTTCTTC | TRBD1 | TRBJ2-1 | . | TRBV5-1
CASSYGAYYEQYF | TGTGCCAGCAGTTACGGGGCTTACTACGAGCAGTACTTC | . | TRBJ2-7 | . | TRBV6-5
CAISEAANYGYTF | TGTGCCATCAGTGAAGCTGCTAACTATGGCTACACCTTC | . | TRBJ1-2 | . | TRBV10-3
CASSLVAGVQETQYF | TGTGCCAGCAGCTTAGTCGCGGGGGTGCAAGAGACCCAGTACTTC | TRBD2 | TRBJ2-5 | . | TRBV7-2
CSVGRDSGPNNEQFF | TGCAGCGTCGGGCGGGACAGCGGGCCAAACAATGAGCAGTTCTTC | . | TRBJ2-1 | . | TRBV29-1
CASSLRGQETQYF | TGTGCCAGCAGCCTGCGCGGCCAAGAGACCCAGTACTTC | . | TRBJ2-5 | . | TRBV13
CASSEAGTPSNQPQHF | TGTGCCAGCAGTGAAGCTGGGACACCTAGCAATCAGCCCCAGCATTTT | . | TRBJ1-5 | . | TRBV2
CASSSAGLEAYNEQFF | TGCGCCAGCAGCTCAGCCGGACTAGAGGCGTACAATGAGCAGTTCTTC | TRBD2 | TRBJ2-1 | . | TRBV5-1
CASSFIGGINQPQHF | TGTGCCAGTAGTTTCATAGGAGGGATCAATCAGCCCCAGCATTTT | . | TRBJ1-5 | . | TRBV19
CASSMGTGANYGYTF | TGTGCCAGTAGTATGGGGACAGGGGCGAACTATGGCTACACCTTC | TRBD1 | TRBJ1-2 | . | TRBV19
CASSQDVAGTSGLAKNIQYF | TGTGCCAGCAGCCAAGATGTCGCCGGGACTAGCGGTCTAGCCAAAAACATTCAGTACTTC | TRBD2 | TRBJ2-4 | . | TRBV4-2
CASSVSAGQSIAEAFF | TGTGCCAGCAGCGTAAGCGCCGGACAGTCGATAGCTGAAGCTTTCTTT | . | TRBJ1-1 | . | TRBV9
CASSEHRGNSPLHF | TGTGCCAGCAGTGAACACCGGGGTAATTCACCCCTCCACTTT | . | TRBJ1-6 | . | TRBV6-1
CASSWNRDDQPQHF | TGTGCCAGCAGCTGGAACAGGGACGATCAGCCCCAGCATTTT | . | TRBJ1-5 | . | TRBV7-8